These T cell receptor beta chains were read from a single sample in a study of T cell responses to AZD1222 COVID-19 vaccine. Here immunoSEQ multiplex PCR was the method, and the copy in TCRdb shows in-frame clones only, minus some. The sample lists around 140,000 clones, about 90% seen once, with around 1.6% in the top ten. The specimen comprised peripheral blood, sampled 28 days after the second AZD1222 dose. The receptors here all came from an adult who received the AZD1222 COVID-19 vaccine. The CDR3 runs from the conserved cysteine through the conserved F or W. D genes are given only for firm matches. Clone size is shown for a subset of rows, as once, few, many or a class of expanded clone.

TRBV29-1	.	13	few	TRBJ2-1	CSVGPGTYNEQFF	TGCAGCGTTGGTCCCGGGACATACAATGAGCAGTTCTTC
TRBV18	.	15	.	TRBJ1-2	CASSPNLGQINGYTF	TGTGCCAGCTCACCAAACCTCGGACAGATCAATGGCTACACCTTC
TRBV30	.	14	.	TRBJ1-3	CAWSVGGLGNTIYF	TGTGCCTGGAGTGTAGGGGGGCTCGGAAACACCATATATTTT
TRBV6-5	.	13	.	TRBJ2-7	CASRQTSAYEQYF	TGTGCCAGCAGGCAGACCTCCGCCTACGAGCAGTACTTC
TRBV19	TRBD1	12	once	TRBJ1-1	CASSIEGGKAFF	TGTGCCAGTAGTATTGAAGGGGGCAAAGCTTTCTTT
TRBV19	.	14	.	TRBJ2-7	CASSIGGSSYEQYF	TGTGCCAGTAGTATAGGGGGAAGCTCCTACGAGCAGTACTTC
TRBV19	TRBD2	15	.	TRBJ2-3	CASSELAGATDTQYF	TGTGCCAGTAGTGAACTAGCGGGAGCCACAGATACGCAGTATTTT
TRBV19	.	16	once	TRBJ1-4	CASTATVWGGGEKLFF	TGTGCCAGTACCGCGACGGTTTGGGGCGGGGGAGAAAAACTGTTTTTT
TRBV4-2	.	15	.	TRBJ2-2	CASSQAVRDTGELFF	TGTGCCAGCAGCCAAGCGGTTAGGGACACCGGGGAGCTGTTTTTT
TRBV18	.	12	.	TRBJ1-2	CASSDRLGGYTF	TGTGCCAGCTCAGATCGGCTGGGCGGCTACACCTTC
TRBV19	.	13	.	TRBJ2-1	CASSYDPHNEQFF	TGTGCCAGTAGCTACGACCCCCACAATGAGCAGTTCTTC
TRBV6-5	.	14	.	TRBJ1-3	CASSKGSSGNTIYF	TGTGCCAGCAGTAAGGGGAGCTCTGGAAACACCATATATTTT
TRBV19	.	12	.	TRBJ2-2	CASSTGTGELFF	TGTGCCAGTAGTACAGGTACCGGGGAGCTGTTTTTT
TRBV7-3	.	16	.	TRBJ2-1	CASSLIGGGPFDEQFF	TGTGCCAGCAGCTTAATAGGGGGAGGGCCGTTCGATGAGCAGTTCTTC
TRBV1	.	16	.	TRBJ1-1	CTSSQEKYPGTTEAFF	TGCACCAGCAGCCAAGAAAAATATCCCGGTACCACTGAAGCTTTCTTT
TRBV13	.	14	.	TRBJ1-2	CASSSGTGKNGYTF	TGTGCCAGCAGCTCCGGGACCGGGAAGAATGGCTACACCTTC
TRBV27	TRBD1	15	.	TRBJ1-1	CASSLGTAPNTEAFF	TGTGCCAGCAGTTTAGGGACAGCGCCGAACACTGAAGCTTTCTTT
TRBV7-2	.	16	.	TRBJ1-3	CASSLVAGASGNTIYF	TGTGCCAGCAGCTTAGTTGCCGGAGCCTCTGGAAACACCATATATTTT
TRBV19	TRBD1	16	.	TRBJ1-5	CASSIAGQGFNQPQHF	TGTGCCAGTAGTATTGCGGGACAGGGCTTCAATCAGCCCCAGCATTTT
TRBV20-1	TRBD1	17	.	TRBJ1-3	CSASSGQGKLGGNTIYF	TGCAGTGCTAGTTCAGGACAGGGGAAGCTCGGTGGAAACACCATATATTTT
TRBV20-1	TRBD1	16	once	TRBJ1-5	CSASTLTGGRNQPQHF	TGCAGTGCTAGTACCCTGACAGGGGGCCGCAATCAGCCCCAGCATTTT
TRBV6-5	.	15	.	TRBJ1-1	CASSYSNRVATEAFF	TGTGCCAGCAGTTACTCGAATCGTGTGGCCACTGAAGCTTTCTTT
TRBV18	TRBD2	15	.	TRBJ2-1	CASSPWGGLDNEQFF	TGTGCCAGCTCACCATGGGGGGGACTCGACAATGAGCAGTTCTTC
TRBV3-1/TRBV3-2	.	16	.	TRBJ2-7	CASSEGATSAPYEQYF	TGTGCCAGCAGCGAGGGGGCGACTAGCGCGCCCTACGAGCAGTACTTC
TRBV6-5	.	15	.	TRBJ2-1	CASNRGESSYNEQFF	TGTGCCAGCAATAGAGGGGAGAGCTCCTACAATGAGCAGTTCTTC
TRBV2	.	15	.	TRBJ1-2	CASRTATFRGYGYTF	TGTGCCAGCAGAACGGCAACCTTTCGAGGATATGGCTACACCTTC
TRBV7-9	TRBD1	15	.	TRBJ2-3	CASSLGVTGSTTQYF	TGTGCCAGCAGCTTAGGTGTGACAGGGTCAACTACGCAGTATTTT
TRBV5-4	.	15	.	TRBJ1-2	CASSLAKEGNYGYTF	TGTGCCAGCAGCTTGGCTAAAGAGGGAAACTATGGCTACACCTTC
TRBV28	.	13	.	TRBJ2-3	CATVGQVGDTQYF	TGTGCCACCGTAGGGCAGGTAGGAGATACGCAGTATTTT
TRBV2	TRBD1	17	.	TRBJ1-1	CASSALDRGVRNTEAFF	TGTGCCAGCAGCGCCCTGGACAGGGGGGTGAGGAACACTGAAGCTTTCTTT
TRBV7-9	.	16	.	TRBJ2-3	CASSSIQAPSTDTQYF	TGTGCCAGCAGCTCGATACAGGCGCCTAGCACAGATACGCAGTATTTT
TRBV6-1	TRBD1	18	once	TRBJ1-2	CASSDMGVLTGASWGYTF	TGTGCCAGCAGTGACATGGGGGTGCTGACAGGGGCCTCGTGGGGCTACACCTTC
TRBV30	TRBD1	14	few	TRBJ1-2	CAWSPKQGYYGYTF	TGTGCCTGGAGTCCAAAACAGGGGTACTATGGCTACACCTTC
TRBV3-1/TRBV3-2	.	16	.	TRBJ1-4	CASSQVGSGHVEKLFF	TGTGCCAGCAGCCAAGTCGGATCCGGCCATGTTGAAAAACTGTTTTTT
TRBV24-1	.	15	.	TRBJ2-5	CATSDRGYARETQYF	TGTGCCACCAGTGACCGTGGGTACGCCAGAGAGACCCAGTACTTC
TRBV7-2	TRBD1	15	.	TRBJ2-2	CASRSGTGKPGELFF	TGTGCCAGCAGGTCCGGGACAGGGAAGCCCGGGGAGCTGTTTTTT
TRBV25-1	.	13	.	TRBJ2-5	CASRLGARETQYF	TGTGCCAGCAGGCTTGGGGCACGGGAGACCCAGTACTTC
TRBV2	TRBD2	14	.	TRBJ2-3	CASISGGSTDTQYF	TGTGCCAGCATCTCGGGGGGTAGCACAGATACGCAGTATTTT
TRBV6-5	TRBD2	13	.	TRBJ2-5	CASSLVGGETQYF	TGTGCCAGCAGCCTGGTCGGGGGGGAGACCCAGTACTTC
TRBV12-3/TRBV12-4	.	12	.	TRBJ1-1	CASSFIGAEAFF	TGTGCCAGCAGTTTCATTGGGGCTGAAGCTTTCTTT
TRBV5-1	TRBD1	15	.	TRBJ1-6	CASSLGTGRNSPLHF	TGCGCCAGCAGCTTGGGGACAGGGAGGAATTCACCCCTCCACTTT
TRBV29-1	TRBD1	13	.	TRBJ1-3	CSGTGQGGNTIYF	TGCAGCGGTACCGGACAGGGGGGAAACACCATATATTTT
TRBV18	.	15	.	TRBJ1-4	CASSPLDSLNEKLFF	TGTGCCAGCTCACCACTTGACAGCCTCAATGAAAAACTGTTTTTT
TRBV6-2/TRBV6-3	.	15	few	TRBJ2-1	CASSLGQRGYNEQFF	TGTGCCAGCAGTCTCGGACAACGCGGGTACAATGAGCAGTTCTTC
TRBV9	TRBD2	15	.	TRBJ2-1	CASSFAGLAGTEQFF	TGTGCCAGCAGCTTTGCGGGACTAGCGGGCACAGAGCAGTTCTTC
TRBV28	.	15	.	TRBJ2-2	CASSASGSVSGELFF	TGTGCCAGCAGTGCATCGGGTAGCGTCTCTGGGGAGCTGTTTTTT
TRBV12-2	.	15	few	TRBJ1-2	CASRLERLKHYGYTF	TGTGCAAGTCGCTTAGAGAGACTGAAACACTATGGCTACACCTTC
TRBV28	.	15	.	TRBJ1-4	CASSFPYFGEEKLFF	TGTGCCAGCAGTTTCCCTTATTTCGGGGAGGAAAAACTGTTTTTT
TRBV7-2	.	15	.	TRBJ2-3	CASSPPGLRGDTQYF	TGTGCCAGCAGCCCCCCGGGCTTAAGGGGAGATACGCAGTATTTT
TRBV5-1	TRBD1	16	.	TRBJ1-3	CASSLGGTGSGNTIYF	TGCGCCAGCAGCTTGGGGGGGACAGGCTCTGGAAACACCATATATTTT
TRBV9	TRBD1	16	.	TRBJ1-4	CASSDGQGGTNEKLFF	TGTGCCAGCAGCGATGGACAGGGGGGAACTAATGAAAAACTGTTTTTT
TRBV4-1	TRBD2	20	.	TRBJ2-3	CASSQRMSSGSILGTDTQYF	TGCGCCAGCAGCCAACGGATGTCTAGCGGGAGTATCTTAGGCACAGATACGCAGTATTTT
TRBV3-1/TRBV3-2	TRBD1	13	.	TRBJ1-1	CASSRDSNTEAFF	TGTGCCAGCAGCCGGGACAGTAACACTGAAGCTTTCTTT
TRBV3-1/TRBV3-2	.	11	.	TRBJ2-1	CASSQASEQFF	TGTGCCAGCAGCCAAGCCAGTGAGCAGTTCTTC
TRBV10-2	TRBD1	16	.	TRBJ2-7	CASSEGTGGFIHEQYF	TGCGCCAGCAGCGAGGGGACAGGGGGCTTTATTCACGAGCAGTACTTC
TRBV15	.	16	once	TRBJ1-5	CATSRRRDTSNQPQHF	TGTGCCACCAGCAGACGCCGGGACACTAGCAATCAGCCCCAGCATTTT
TRBV6-1	.	16	.	TRBJ1-1	CASSEPGLGMNTEAFF	TGTGCCAGCAGTGAACCGGGACTGGGAATGAACACTGAAGCTTTCTTT
TRBV19	.	14	.	TRBJ2-7	CASSIAGGGNEQYF	TGTGCCAGTAGTATAGCTGGCGGCGGTAACGAGCAGTACTTC
TRBV15	TRBD1	17	.	TRBJ1-5	CATSTRDRGIGNQPQHF	TGTGCCACCAGCACCCGGGACAGGGGAATCGGCAATCAGCCCCAGCATTTT
TRBV30	TRBD1	14	.	TRBJ1-5	CAWSTTGGNQPQHF	TGTGCCTGGAGTACGACAGGGGGCAATCAGCCCCAGCATTTT